Each of the 6 T cell receptor beta chains below was sequenced from the same sample in a study of OX40 agonist ivuxolimab in advanced cancers. TCRdb's copy holds only in-frame clones and misses some; the assay was immunoSEQ multiplex PCR. The sample lists about 90,000 clones, 75% to 95% occurring once. Sequences were derived from CD4+ or CD8+ T cells sorted from blood, sampled in a trial of the OX40 agonist ivuxolimab. The receptors were gathered from an adult with an advanced solid tumor such as melanoma, head and neck, liver or kidney cancer.

V and J are TRBV19 and TRBJ1-6, with a possible D match to TRBD1 (6 bases). This CDR3 has 14 amino acids. Deletions cut 5 bases from V and 8 bases from J, with 13 bases between. The germline gives CDR1 LNHDA, CDR2 SQIVND (reference sequence). The CDR3 reads CASSAGTKYSPLHF. As DNA, the CDR3 is TGTGCCAGTAGTGCCGGGACAAAGTATTCACCCCTCCACTTT.

This chain uses TRBV4-3 with TRBJ2-7; 8 bases map to TRBD1. Germline loops: CDR1 LGHNA, CDR2 YSLEER. V was clipped by 1 base and J by 0 bases; unmatched bases: 2. CDR3 length equals 15 residues. For the CDR3, the DNA is TGCGCCAGCAGCCAAGCCACAGGGGGCTCCTACGAGCAGTACTTC. Encoded protein: CASSQATGGSYEQYF.

Worth noting for this clone: An end of the junction differs from the germline gene, which may be a read error. The rearrangement uses TRBV7-9 and TRBJ2-4; 8 bases are shared with TRBD1. Germline V gene sequence: CDR1 SEHNR, CDR2 FQNEAQ (reference sequence). The CDR3 runs 14 residues. In nucleotides, the CDR3 is TGTGCCAGCAGCTCCGATCAGGGGGCAAACATTCGGTACTTC. Its translation is CASSSDQGANIRYF.

The V call is TRBV19, the J call TRBJ2-7; D unresolved. The V end was cut by 7 bases, the J end by 6 bases, with 19 bases between. Germline CDR1 reads LNHDA; CDR2 reads SQIVND (reference sequence). The CDR3 extends over 14 amino acids. For the CDR3, the DNA is TGTGCCAGTACTAAGACTGGTAGCTCCCTCGAGCAGTACTTC. Residues: CASTKTGSSLEQYF.

The chain joins TRBV28 to TRBJ2-6, with D unclear. Trimming took off 5 bases at V and 6 bases at J, with 11 bases between the two ends. The CDR3 contains 14 residues. The germline V gene has CDR1 MDHEN and CDR2 SYDVKM. The CDR3 reads CASSPSLSANVLTF. The CDR3 DNA follows: TGTGCCAGCAGTCCCTCCCTCTCGGCCAACGTCCTGACTTTC.

The genes are TRBV28 and TRBJ2-1, with D possibly TRBD2 on 6 matching bases. CDR3 size: 12 residues. Germline CDR1 reads MDHEN; CDR2 reads SYDVKM. The V end was cut by 6 bases, the J end by 8 bases, with 11 bases between. The CDR3 protein is CASRSGVDEQFF. The CDR3 nucleotides read TGTGCCAGCAGATCGGGGGTGGATGAGCAGTTCTTC. Variable domain in full (rest from reference TRBV28 and TRBJ2-1): DVKVTQSSRYLVKRTGEKVFLECVQDMDHENMFWYRQDPGLGLRLIYFSYDVKMKEKGDIPEGYSVSREKKERFSLILESASTNQTSMYLCASRSGVDEQFFGPGTRLTVL.